This passage covers 20 T cell receptor beta chains from one sample sequenced in a study of blood T cell repertoires in COVID-19. The protocol was immunoSEQ multiplex PCR, while the TCRdb copy is restricted to in-frame clones and leaves out a portion. The sample contains about 300,000 clones, around 87% of which appear only once. Material for sequencing was peripheral blood. The source is a man aged 65 to 79 with acute or convalescent COVID-19.

The J gene is TRBJ1-2, the V gene TRBV28; D may be TRBD1 (5 bases). There are 16 residues in the CDR3. V lost 2 bases to trimming and J lost 6 bases, with 19 bases between them. Germline V CDR1 and CDR2: MDHEN, SYDVKM. The CDR3 DNA follows: TGTGCCAGCAGTTTAAACCGATTCGGGGGGTGGGATGGCTACACCTTC. Protein: CASSLNRFGGWDGYTF.

V usage is TRBV13 and J usage is TRBJ2-1; maybe TRBD1 (7 bases). The germline gives CDR1 PRHDT, CDR2 FYEKMQ (reference sequence). This CDR3 spans 15 amino acids. The germline V and J ends were trimmed by 4 bases and 4 bases, with 14 bases remaining between them. The CDR3 here is CASSSDRDSYNEQFF. CDR3 DNA: TGTGCCAGCAGCTCAGACAGGGACTCGTACAATGAGCAGTTCTTC.

The chain is built from TRBV5-1 and TRBJ2-7; TRBD2 aligns across 10 bases. The junction had 6 bases not matched to a gene; V was cut back by 0 bases and J by 6 bases. The germline CDR1 and CDR2 sequences are SGHRS and YFSETQ. The CDR3 is 15 residues long. In DNA, the CDR3 is TGCGCCAGCAGCTTGGCCGCTAGCGGGGGCGGCGAGCAGTACTTC. This translates into CASSLAASGGGEQYF.

The chain carries TRBV15 and TRBJ1-1; tentative D call: TRBD1 (5 bases). This CDR3 comprises 14 residues. Germline V lookup: CDR1 LNHNV, CDR2 YYDKDF (reference sequence). V lost 4 bases to trimming and J lost 5 bases, with 14 bases between them. CDR3 nucleotides: TGTGCCACCAGCAATGGGGCAGGTCGGACTGAAGCTTTCTTT. Encoded protein: CATSNGAGRTEAFF.

The genes are TRBV7-2 and TRBJ2-1; 13 nucleotides agree with TRBD2. The CDR3 contains 16 residues. V lost 6 bases, J lost 4 bases, and 6 bases stayed unmatched. CDR1 is SGHTA and CDR2 is FQGNSA in the germline V gene. CDR3 nucleotides: TGTGCCAGCAGGGCCCAACTAGCGGGAGGGTACAATGAGCAGTTCTTC. This gives the protein CASRAQLAGGYNEQFF.

The chain links TRBV29-1 to TRBJ2-2, with unresolved D. Germline V CDR1 and CDR2: SQVTM, ANQGSEA. V lost 4 bases to trimming and J lost 5 bases, with 11 bases between them. The CDR3 is made up of 13 amino acids. In nucleotides, the CDR3 is TGCAGCGTTGGGGCCCAGCCAACCGGGGAGCTGTTTTTT. Translating gives CSVGAQPTGELFF.

The genes are TRBV18 and TRBJ2-2; D is unresolved. The CDR3 runs 13 residues. Germline V gene data show CDR1 as KGHSH and CDR2 as LQKENI. Trimming removed 3 bases at V and 2 bases at J, with 4 bases between. The CDR3 loop is CASSPRNTGELFF. As DNA, the CDR3 is TGTGCCAGCTCACCGAGAAACACCGGGGAGCTGTTTTTT. The entire variable domain, with the rest obtained from reference TRBV18 and TRBJ2-2, is as follows: NAGVMQNPRHLVRRRGQEARLRCSPMKGHSHVYWYRQLPEEGLKFMVYLQKENIIDESGMPKERFSAEFPKEGPSILRIQQVVRGDSAAYFCASSPRNTGELFFGEGSRLTVL.

The chain uses TRBV28 and TRBJ2-3; no reliable D call. The CDR3 extends over 13 amino acids. V was pared by 2 bases and J by 9 bases, with 12 bases between. Germline V gene sequence: CDR1 MDHEN, CDR2 SYDVKM. The CDR3 coding sequence is TGTGCCAGCAGTTTACCTGTATCGGTGACGCAGTATTTT. It specifies CASSLPVSVTQYF.

This clone was seen just once. This chain joins TRBV7-2 and TRBJ2-7; 8 nucleotides match TRBD1. This CDR3 has 19 residues. From germline, CDR1 is SGHTA and CDR2 FQGNSA. With V trimmed by 2 bases and J by 2 bases, 17 bases remained unmatched. CDR3 sequence reads: CASSLLKLLRDRLTYEQYF. The DNA of the CDR3 is TGTGCCAGCAGCTTATTGAAGTTACTCCGGGACAGGCTTACCTACGAGCAGTACTTC.

This chain connects TRBV6-6 to TRBJ1-2, with D unresolved. V was shortened by 6 bases and J by 4 bases, with 18 bases between the two germline ends. Germline V gives CDR1 MNHNY, CDR2 SVGAGI (reference sequence). CDR3 length equals 15 residues. The CDR3 sequence is CASSQTYPGVYGYTF. CDR3 coding DNA: TGTGCCAGCAGCCAAACCTACCCCGGGGTCTATGGCTACACCTTC.

This clone was observed once. The chain couples TRBV19 to TRBJ1-2; perhaps TRBD1 as D (6 bases). V was pared by 2 bases and J by 13 bases, with 20 bases between. From germline, CDR1 is LNHDA and CDR2 SQIVND (reference sequence). This CDR3 is 14 amino acids long. The CDR3 bases are TGTGCCAGTAGTATAAGTGTTGGACAGAATCCACGCACCTTC. It specifies CASSISVGQNPRTF.

This chain uses TRBV9 with TRBJ2-7; 12 positions match TRBD2. This CDR3 is built from 16 residues. The V gene end was trimmed by 1 base and the J gene end by 7 bases; junction bases not matched to a gene: 9. CDR1 is SGDLS and CDR2 is YYNGEE in the germline V gene. This chain's CDR3 is CASSVSPTSGSGEQYF. DNA for the CDR3: TGTGCCAGCAGCGTATCACCGACTAGCGGGAGTGGGGAGCAGTACTTC. Looking up the rest from reference TRBV9 and TRBJ2-7 gives the full variable domain: DSGVTQTPKHLITATGQRVTLRCSPRSGDLSVYWYQQSLDQGLQFLIQYYNGEERAKGNILERFSAQQFPDLHSELNLSSLELGDSALYFCASSVSPTSGSGEQYFGPGTRLTVT.

This clone appeared a single time. The rearrangement joins TRBV6-5 to TRBJ1-3; 7 nucleotides match TRBD1. Germline CDR1 MNHEY, CDR2 SVGAGI. V lost 6 bases, J lost 0 bases, and 2 bases stayed unmatched. The CDR3 is 14 residues long. CDR3 nucleotides: TGTGCCAGCAGGTCAGGGGGCTCTGGAAACACCATATATTTT. Translation: CASRSGGSGNTIYF.

This sequence joins TRBV6-1 and TRBJ2-5; no clear D. This CDR3 spans 16 amino acids. V was clipped by 2 bases and J by 1 base, with 14 bases between them. Germline CDR1 is MNHNS and CDR2 is SASEGT. CDR3 sequence (DNA): TGTGCCAGCAGTGAAACCGCGAGGAGCCGCCAAGAGACCCAGTACTTC. It codes for CASSETARSRQETQYF.

The CDR3 sequence: CASSFIDGTWETQYF. In nucleotides, the CDR3 is TGTGCCAGCAGCTTTATTGACGGGACATGGGAGACCCAGTACTTC. The genes are TRBV5-5 and TRBJ2-5; maybe TRBD1 (6 bases). The CDR3 covers 15 residues. Germline values: CDR1 SGHKS, CDR2 YYEKEE (reference sequence). Trimming stripped 2 bases from V and 5 bases from J, with 16 bases between. The whole variable domain, remainder taken from reference TRBV5-5 and TRBJ2-5, is DAGVTQSPTHLIKTRGQQVTLRCSPISGHKSVSWYQQVLGQGPQFIFQYYEKEERGRGNFPDRFSARQFPNYSSELNVNALLLGDSALYLCASSFIDGTWETQYFGPGTRLLVL.

Notes on this clone: Other DNA sequences in the same sample also yield this CDR3. The genes are TRBV3-1 (or the pseudogene TRBV3-2) and TRBJ1-1, with 8 bases aligning to TRBD1. Germline V gene sequence: CDR1 LGHDT, CDR2 YNNKEL (reference sequence). CDR3 length equals 14 residues. V was pared by 2 bases and J by 1 base, with 0 bases of the junction left unmatched. CDR3 in DNA: TGTGCCAGCAGCCAAACAGGGGGGAACACTGAAGCTTTCTTT. Translating gives CASSQTGGNTEAFF.

V and J are TRBV5-1 and TRBJ1-6; TRBD1 agrees at 10 bases. This CDR3 has 16 amino acids. Losses at the gene ends were 4 bases for V and 10 bases for J; bases not matched to a gene: 11. Per the germline V gene, CDR1 is SGHRS and CDR2 is YFSETQ. The DNA of the CDR3 is TGCGCCAGCAGCGCGGTGCCTGGACAGGGGGGATCACCCCTCCACTTT. Translated: CASSAVPGQGGSPLHF.

This chain connects TRBV28 to TRBJ2-2; D is perhaps TRBD2 (6 bases). The CDR3 covers 16 residues. The V and J ends lost 7 bases and 0 bases respectively, with 15 bases between them. The germline V gene has CDR1 MDHEN and CDR2 SYDVKM. In DNA form, the CDR3 reads TGTGCCAGCATCTACGGGGGATTAACGAACACCGGGGAGCTGTTTTTT. Translating gives CASIYGGLTNTGELFF. Using reference TRBV28 and TRBJ2-2 for the parts outside the CDR3, the full variable domain is DVKVTQSSRYLVKRTGEKVFLECVQDMDHENMFWYRQDPGLGLRLIYFSYDVKMKEKGDIPEGYSVSREKKERFSLILESASTNQTSMYLCASIYGGLTNTGELFFGEGSRLTVL.

The chain has TRBV28 and TRBJ2-3; D gene unclear. CDR1 is MDHEN and CDR2 is SYDVKM in the germline V gene. The CDR3 totals 13 residues. Trimming took off 5 bases at V and 2 bases at J, with 8 bases between the two ends. CDR3 protein: CASSLSTTDTQYF. The CDR3 DNA sequence: TGTGCCAGCAGTCTCTCTACCACAGATACGCAGTATTTT.

The V and J genes are TRBV5-6 and TRBJ2-5; 8 nucleotides align to TRBD2. The germline V gene encodes CDR1 SGHDT and CDR2 YYEEEE. The junction had 22 bases not matched to a gene; V was cut back by 3 bases and J by 12 bases. The CDR3 contains 17 residues. CDR3 protein: CASSSGMGAGVGSAKYF. DNA for the CDR3: TGTGCCAGCAGCTCGGGGATGGGAGCGGGAGTAGGCTCGGCCAAGTACTTC.